Each of the 27 T cell receptor beta chains below was sequenced from the same sample in a study of shared clonotypes between healthy human individuals. The naive CD8 fraction comprised CD45RO-negative cells positively selected for CCR7 and excluded terminally differentiated effector memory CD45RA+ cells. Sequencing used immunoSEQ multiplex PCR; TCRdb keeps in-frame clones, though not all of them. Of some 740,000 clones in the sample, around 92% were seen once. Input material: naive CD8+ T cells sorted from blood. The receptors originated from a man younger than 40 in good health.

The V and J genes are TRBV11-3 and TRBJ2-7; no definite D call. This CDR3 contains 13 residues. V dropped 0 bases and J dropped 9 bases, with 12 bases sitting between them. Germline CDR1 SGHNT, CDR2 YENEEA. The DNA for the CDR3 is TGTGCCAGCAGCTTAGATCCGGGTAACAGGCAGTACTTC. It yields the protein CASSLDPGNRQYF.

This sequence joins TRBV27 and TRBJ2-3; D is unresolved. The V end lost 3 bases, the J end lost 2 bases, and 15 bases lay between the germline ends. The CDR3 extends over 16 amino acids. Germline V gene data show CDR1 as MNHEY and CDR2 as SMNVEV (reference sequence). Here the CDR3 reads CASSFLPIPDTDTQYF. CDR3 coding DNA: TGTGCCAGCAGTTTCTTACCTATCCCCGACACAGATACGCAGTATTTT.

The chain combines TRBV27 with TRBJ1-1; possible D gene TRBD1, 6 bases. Germline CDR1 is MNHEY and CDR2 is SMNVEV (reference sequence). V lost 6 bases, J lost 1 base, and 9 bases lay in between. The CDR3 is 13 residues long. CDR3 in amino acids: CASRGHTNTEAFF. As DNA, the CDR3 is TGTGCCAGCAGGGGACACACGAACACTGAAGCTTTCTTT.

This chain uses TRBV7-6 with TRBJ2-2, with D unresolved. Germline V gene data show CDR1 as SGHVS and CDR2 as FNYEAQ. V lost 4 bases to trimming and J lost 5 bases, with 5 bases between them. The CDR3 has 12 residues. CDR3 in amino acids: CASSWETGELFF. CDR3 nucleotides: TGTGCCAGCAGCTGGGAAACCGGGGAGCTGTTTTTT.

The J gene is TRBJ1-2, the V gene TRBV29-1, with D unclear. There are 11 residues in the CDR3. V lost 7 bases and J lost 0, with 6 bases in between. Germline CDR1 and CDR2: SQVTM and ANQGSEA. CDR3 DNA sequence: TGCAGCGGGGAGTCTAACTATGGCTACACCTTC. It is translated as CSGESNYGYTF.

The gene calls are TRBV29-1 and TRBJ2-1; 8 nucleotides match TRBD2. The CDR3 spans 16 residues. The V gene's germline CDR1 is SQVTM and CDR2 ANQGSEA. The ends lost 0 bases at V and 3 bases at J; junction bases unmatched: 7. CDR3 loop: CSVEEGLAGLYNEQFF. CDR3 nucleotides: TGCAGCGTTGAAGAGGGGTTAGCGGGGCTCTACAATGAGCAGTTCTTC.

The chain recombines TRBV6-4 with TRBJ2-1, with TRBD2 matching over 13 bases. V lost 3 bases, J lost 8 bases, and 4 bases stayed unmatched. The length of the CDR3 is 15 residues. CDR1 and CDR2 from the germline V gene are MRHNA and SNTAGT. The CDR3 region is CASSERTSGSDEQFF. The CDR3 DNA reads as TGTGCCAGCAGTGAGCGGACTAGCGGGAGTGATGAGCAGTTCTTC.

This chain connects TRBV11-2 to TRBJ2-7; possible D gene TRBD1, 5 bases. The CDR3 contains 13 residues. V was pared by 7 bases and J by 4 bases, with 14 bases between. Germline V gene sequence: CDR1 SGHAT, CDR2 FQNNGV. The CDR3 bases are TGTGCCAGCAAACTTCCGACAGATTACGAGCAGTACTTC. Residues: CASKLPTDYEQYF.

This clone was recorded once. The J gene is TRBJ2-7, the V gene TRBV2; tentative D call: TRBD1 (5 bases). Germline V CDR1 and CDR2: SNHLY, FYNNEI. The CDR3 is 12 residues long. The CDR3 is CGPRVGSYEQYF. The CDR3 region has the DNA TGTGGTCCCAGGGTCGGCTCCTACGAGCAGTACTTC.

The chain carries TRBV4-1 and TRBJ1-2; 7 bases are a match to TRBD1. The germline V gene encodes CDR1 MGHRA and CDR2 YSYEKL. V trimming: 5 bases; J trimming: 6 bases; junction bases outside the gene matches: 15. There are 16 residues in the CDR3. CDR3 amino acids: CASSVNPGTQGDGYTF. CDR3 DNA: TGCGCCAGCAGCGTGAACCCCGGGACTCAGGGGGATGGCTACACCTTC.

The chain carries TRBV10-2 and TRBJ2-5; tentatively, D is TRBD1 (5 bases). Per the germline V gene, CDR1 is WSHSY and CDR2 is SAAADI. The CDR3 has 16 residues. Trimming removed 0 bases at V and 4 bases at J, with 15 bases between. Here the CDR3 DNA reads TGCGCCAGCAGTGAGTCAGTAGATAGGACAAGAGAGACCCAGTACTTC. It translates to CASSESVDRTRETQYF.

The V call is TRBV27, the J call TRBJ2-3; TRBD2 matches 14 bases. Germline trimming cut 5 bases from V and 3 bases from J; bases unmatched to any gene: 4. The germline CDR1 and CDR2 sequences are MNHEY and SMNVEV (reference sequence). The CDR3 has 16 residues. The CDR3 DNA follows: TGTGCCAGCAGTCTCGGGACTAGCGGGAGTACAGATACGCAGTATTTT. It yields the protein CASSLGTSGSTDTQYF.

The chain carries TRBV14 and TRBJ2-1; D assignment may be TRBD1 or TRBD2 (5 bases each). The ends were cut back, 0 bases at V and 5 bases at J, with 32 bases in the middle. The CDR3 is 22 residues long. Germline V CDR1 and CDR2: SGHDN, FVKESK. Here the CDR3 reads CASSQDQSDPTWLGDHHNEQFF. The DNA of the CDR3 is TGTGCCAGCAGCCAAGATCAATCGGACCCAACATGGTTGGGGGACCATCACAATGAGCAGTTCTTC. Full variable domain (outside the CDR3, taken from reference TRBV14 and TRBJ2-1): EAGVTQFPSHSVIEKGQTVTLRCDPISGHDNLYWYRRVMGKEIKFLLHFVKESKQDESGMPNNRFLAERTGGTYSTLKVQPAELEDSGVYFCASSQDQSDPTWLGDHHNEQFFGPGTRLTVL.

J is TRBJ2-1 and V is TRBV29-1; 11 positions match TRBD2. This CDR3 has 14 amino acids. V was clipped by 3 bases and J by 6 bases; unmatched bases: 4. Germline CDR1 is SQVTM and CDR2 is ANQGSEA. DNA for the CDR3: TGCAGCGTTGATCCTAGCGGGAGGCGCAATGAGCAGTTCTTC. Translating it yields CSVDPSGRRNEQFF.

This clone was detected once. V is TRBV7-9 and J is TRBJ2-1; 7 bases match TRBD1. CDR1 and CDR2 from the germline V gene are SEHNR and FQNEAQ (reference sequence). V trimming: 4 bases; J trimming: 5 bases; junction bases outside the gene matches: 17. The CDR3 totals 18 residues. The CDR3 nucleotides read TGTGCCAGCAGCTCTCTGACGGGACAGAGGGGGTATGACAATGAGCAGTTCTTC. Translation gives CASSSLTGQRGYDNEQFF.

The chain links TRBV6-5 to TRBJ1-1, with D maybe TRBD1 (5 bases). V was shortened by 5 bases and J by 5 bases, with 12 bases between the two germline ends. The CDR3 consists of 13 residues. The germline CDR1 and CDR2 sequences are MNHEY and SVGAGI. CDR3 sequence reads: CASSPEGVTEAFF. CDR3 nucleotides: TGTGCCAGCAGTCCCGAAGGGGTAACTGAAGCTTTCTTT.

V gene TRBV6-5 combines with J gene TRBJ2-2; TRBD2 might be the D (6 bases). CDR1 MNHEY and CDR2 SVGAGI come from the germline V gene. V shed 4 bases and J shed 2 bases, with 14 bases lying between them. CDR3 size: 16 residues. CDR3: CASSSRASANTGELFF. CDR3 sequence (DNA): TGTGCCAGCAGTTCACGGGCTAGCGCAAACACCGGGGAGCTGTTTTTT.

The table lists this clone with a count of one. The chain combines TRBV6-4 with TRBJ2-1, with 7 bases fitting TRBD2. The CDR3 is 16 residues long. The V gene's germline CDR1 is MRHNA and CDR2 SNTAGT. Germline trimming cut 0 bases from V and 3 bases from J; bases unmatched to any gene: 5. The CDR3 sequence is CASSDSLAENYNEQFF. The CDR3 DNA reads TGTGCCAGCAGTGACTCCCTAGCGGAAAACTACAATGAGCAGTTCTTC.

This chain joins TRBV5-8 and TRBJ2-5; D is unresolved. With 0 bases removed from V and 5 bases from J, the gap between germline ends came to 23 bases. The germline V gene has CDR1 SGHTS and CDR2 YDEGEE. The CDR3 is made up of 18 amino acids. CDR3 nucleotides: TGTGCCAGCAGCTTGGGGGGTTTAAGGGAAACCGTTCAGGAGACCCAGTACTTC. This encodes CASSLGGLRETVQETQYF.

The rearrangement links TRBV18 to TRBJ1-3; TRBD1 aligns across 9 bases. The germline CDR1 and CDR2 sequences are KGHSH and LQKENI. This CDR3 region has 15 residues. V was clipped by 4 bases and J by 8 bases; unmatched bases: 9. CDR3 protein: CASSRDPGQGDTIYF. As DNA, the CDR3 is TGTGCCAGCTCACGAGATCCGGGACAGGGAGACACCATATATTTT.

The chain links TRBV7-5 to TRBJ1-5; the table's D call, TRBD1, was not checked against the DNA. TRBV7-5 is shown as a pseudogene. CDR3 length equals 18 residues. The CDR3 DNA reads as TGTGCCAGAAGCCCCGGAGACCGTCAGGGCCATAGCAATCAGCCCCAGCATTTT. It is translated as CARSPGDRQGHSNQPQHF.

J is TRBJ2-3 and V is TRBV5-1, with D unresolved. CDR3 length: 16 amino acids. Germline V gene data show CDR1 as SGHRS and CDR2 as YFSETQ. The V end was cut by 4 bases, the J end by 0 bases, with 15 bases between. The CDR3 here is CASSRPAASSTDTQYF. For the CDR3, the DNA is TGCGCCAGCAGCCGCCCGGCGGCCTCTAGCACAGATACGCAGTATTTT.

The V gene is TRBV19, the J gene TRBJ2-2; D might be TRBD2 (6 bases). Trimming cost V 6 bases and J 3 bases, with 26 bases left between them. The CDR3 loop spans 19 amino acids. CDR1 is LNHDA, CDR2 SQIVND, per germline (reference sequence). The CDR3 DNA sequence: TGTGCCAGTAGCCGGAGGGTAGTCCTCGGATCAAGGGACACCGGGGAGCTGTTTTTT. Its protein is CASSRRVVLGSRDTGELFF.

The J gene is TRBJ2-4, the V gene TRBV4-1; no reliable D call. V lost 2 bases, J lost 0 bases, and 8 bases lay in between. Germline lookup yields CDR1 MGHRA and CDR2 YSYEKL. The CDR3 length is 15 residues. CDR3 sequence: CASSQNSIAKNIQYF. In nucleotides, the CDR3 is TGCGCCAGCAGCCAAAACAGTATAGCCAAAAACATTCAGTACTTC.

Of note for this clone: The same CDR3 also results from other DNA sequences found in this sample. V is TRBV27 and J is TRBJ2-2; D is possibly TRBD2 (6 bases). Trimming cost V 8 bases and J 7 bases, with 8 bases left between them. The CDR3 runs to 11 residues. Per the germline V gene, CDR1 is MNHEY and CDR2 is SMNVEV (reference sequence). As DNA, the CDR3 is TGTGCCAGCTGGGGAGGCGGGGAGCTGTTTTTT. Its translation: CASWGGGELFF.

This chain connects TRBV15 to TRBJ2-2; 8 bases fit TRBD1. The CDR3 is made up of 15 amino acids. Germline lookup yields CDR1 LNHNV and CDR2 YYDKDF (reference sequence). V trimming: 5 bases; J trimming: 1 base; junction bases outside the gene matches: 3. In DNA, the CDR3 is TGTGCCACCAGCTGGGACAGGAGGAACACCGGGGAGCTGTTTTTT. Its protein product is CATSWDRRNTGELFF. Filled out from reference TRBV15 and TRBJ2-2, the complete variable domain reads DAMVIQNPRYQVTQFGKPVTLSCSQTLNHNVMYWYQQKSSQAPKLLFHYYDKDFNNEADTPDNFQSRRPNTSFCFLDIRSPGLGDTAMYLCATSWDRRNTGELFFGEGSRLTVL.

This clone has a handful of counts. V usage is TRBV27 and J usage is TRBJ2-7, with D hard to call. This CDR3 has 10 residues. Trimming cost V 8 bases and J 3 bases, with 5 bases left between them. Germline V CDR1 and CDR2: MNHEY, SMNVEV (reference sequence). CDR3 sequence (DNA): TGTGCCAGCGCAAGCTACGAGCAGTACTTC. Translating it yields CASASYEQYF.